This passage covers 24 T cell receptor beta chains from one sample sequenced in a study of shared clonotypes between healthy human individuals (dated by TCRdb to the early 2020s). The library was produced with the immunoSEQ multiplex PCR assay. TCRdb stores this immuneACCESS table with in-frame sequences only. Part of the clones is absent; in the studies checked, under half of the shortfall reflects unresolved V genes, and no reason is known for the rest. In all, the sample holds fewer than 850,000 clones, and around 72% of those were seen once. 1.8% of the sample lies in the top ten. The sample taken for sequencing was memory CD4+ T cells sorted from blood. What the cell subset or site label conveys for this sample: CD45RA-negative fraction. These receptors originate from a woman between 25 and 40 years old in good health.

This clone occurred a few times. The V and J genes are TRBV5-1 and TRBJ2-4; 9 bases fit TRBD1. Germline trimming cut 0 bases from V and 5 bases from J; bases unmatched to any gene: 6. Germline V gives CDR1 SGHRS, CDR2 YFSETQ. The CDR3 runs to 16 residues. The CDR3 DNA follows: TGCGCCAGCAGCTTGGGTGGGACAGGGCAGGAAAACATTCAGTACTTC. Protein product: CASSLGGTGQENIQYF.

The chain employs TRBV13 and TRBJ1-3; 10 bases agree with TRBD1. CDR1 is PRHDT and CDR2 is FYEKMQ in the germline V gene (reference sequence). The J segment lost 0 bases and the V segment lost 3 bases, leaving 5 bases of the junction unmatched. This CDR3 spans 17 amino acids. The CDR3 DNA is TGTGCCAGCAGCTTCAGGACAGGGGGGATCTCTGGAAACACCATATATTTT. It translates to CASSFRTGGISGNTIYF.

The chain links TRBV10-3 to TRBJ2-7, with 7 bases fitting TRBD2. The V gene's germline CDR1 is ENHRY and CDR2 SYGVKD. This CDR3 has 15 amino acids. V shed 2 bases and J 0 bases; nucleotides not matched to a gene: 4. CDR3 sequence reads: CAISEGLVSSYEQYF. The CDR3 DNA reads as TGTGCCATCAGTGAGGGACTAGTCAGCTCCTACGAGCAGTACTTC.

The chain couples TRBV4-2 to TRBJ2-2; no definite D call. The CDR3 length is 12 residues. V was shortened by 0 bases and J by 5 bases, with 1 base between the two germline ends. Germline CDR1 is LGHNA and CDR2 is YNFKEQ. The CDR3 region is CASSQETGELFF. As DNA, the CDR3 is TGTGCCAGCAGCCAAGAGACCGGGGAGCTGTTTTTT.

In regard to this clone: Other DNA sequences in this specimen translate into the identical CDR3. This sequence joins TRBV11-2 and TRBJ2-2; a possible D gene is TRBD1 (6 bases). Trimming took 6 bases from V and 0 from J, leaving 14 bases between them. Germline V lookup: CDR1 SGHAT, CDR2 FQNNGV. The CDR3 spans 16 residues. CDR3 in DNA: TGTGCCAGCAGTTCCGCCCGGACAGCGAACACCGGGGAGCTGTTTTTT. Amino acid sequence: CASSSARTANTGELFF.

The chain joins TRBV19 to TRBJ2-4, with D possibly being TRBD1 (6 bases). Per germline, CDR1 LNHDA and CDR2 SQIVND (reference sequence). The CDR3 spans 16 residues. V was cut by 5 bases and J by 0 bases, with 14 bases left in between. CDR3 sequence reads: CASSAQGRLAKNIQYF. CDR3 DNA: TGTGCCAGTAGTGCTCAGGGGCGACTAGCCAAAAACATTCAGTACTTC.

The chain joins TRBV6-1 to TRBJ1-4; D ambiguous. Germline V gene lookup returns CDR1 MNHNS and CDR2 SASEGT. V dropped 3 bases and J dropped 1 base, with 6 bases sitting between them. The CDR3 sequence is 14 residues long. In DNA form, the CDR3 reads TGTGCCAGCAGTGACCGTTTAACTAATGAAAAACTGTTTTTT. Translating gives CASSDRLTNEKLFF.

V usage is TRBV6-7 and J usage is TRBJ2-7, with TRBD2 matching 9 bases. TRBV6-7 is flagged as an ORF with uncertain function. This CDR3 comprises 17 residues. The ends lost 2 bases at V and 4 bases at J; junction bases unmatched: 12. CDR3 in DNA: TGTGCCAGCAGTTACGGAGGGATGGCTAGCGGGGATTACGAGCAGTACTTC. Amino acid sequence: CASSYGGMASGDYEQYF.

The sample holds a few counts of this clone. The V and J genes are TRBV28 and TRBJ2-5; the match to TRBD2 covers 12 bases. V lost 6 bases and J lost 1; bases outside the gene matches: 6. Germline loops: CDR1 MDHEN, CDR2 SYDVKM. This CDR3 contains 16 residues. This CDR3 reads CASRGGLAGLQETQYF. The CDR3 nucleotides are TGTGCCAGCAGGGGGGGACTAGCGGGCCTCCAAGAGACCCAGTACTTC.

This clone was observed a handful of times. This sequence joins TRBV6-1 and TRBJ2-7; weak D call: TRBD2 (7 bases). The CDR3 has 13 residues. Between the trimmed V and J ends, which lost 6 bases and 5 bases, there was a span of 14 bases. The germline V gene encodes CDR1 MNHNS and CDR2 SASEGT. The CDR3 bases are TGTGCCAGCAGCACGCGGGGGCAGGACGAGCAGTACTTC. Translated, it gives CASSTRGQDEQYF.

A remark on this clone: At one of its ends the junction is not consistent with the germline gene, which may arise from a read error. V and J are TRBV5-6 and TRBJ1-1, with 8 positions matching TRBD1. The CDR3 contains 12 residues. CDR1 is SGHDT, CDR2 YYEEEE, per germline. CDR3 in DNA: TGTGCCAGCAGCGTCAGACAGGGGTGGGGGCTCTTT. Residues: CASSVRQGWGLF. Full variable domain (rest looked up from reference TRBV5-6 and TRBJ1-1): DAGVTQSPTHLIKTRGQQVTLRCSPKSGHDTVSWYQQALGQGPQFIFQYYEEEERQRGNFPDRFSGHQFPNYSSELNVNALLLGDSALYLCASSVRQGWGLFGQGTRLTVV.

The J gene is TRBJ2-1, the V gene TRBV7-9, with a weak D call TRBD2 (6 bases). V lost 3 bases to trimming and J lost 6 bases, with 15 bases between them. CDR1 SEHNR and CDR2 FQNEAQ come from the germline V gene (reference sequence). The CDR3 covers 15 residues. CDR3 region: CASSFDGGPFNEQFF. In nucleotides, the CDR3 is TGTGCCAGCAGCTTTGACGGAGGGCCCTTCAATGAGCAGTTCTTC.

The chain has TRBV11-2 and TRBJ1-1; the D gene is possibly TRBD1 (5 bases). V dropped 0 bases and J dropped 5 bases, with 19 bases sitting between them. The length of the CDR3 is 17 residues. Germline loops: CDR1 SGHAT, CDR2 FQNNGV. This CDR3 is CASSLDDSSGTWTEAFF. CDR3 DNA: TGTGCCAGCAGCTTAGACGACAGTTCGGGGACGTGGACTGAAGCTTTCTTT.

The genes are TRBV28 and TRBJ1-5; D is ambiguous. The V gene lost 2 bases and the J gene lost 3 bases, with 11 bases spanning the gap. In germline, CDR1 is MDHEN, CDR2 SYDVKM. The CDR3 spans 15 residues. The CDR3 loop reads CASSLPTGANQPQHF. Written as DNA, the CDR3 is TGTGCCAGCAGTTTACCCACTGGAGCCAATCAGCCCCAGCATTTT. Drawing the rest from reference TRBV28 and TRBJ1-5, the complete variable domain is DVKVTQSSRYLVKRTGEKVFLECVQDMDHENMFWYRQDPGLGLRLIYFSYDVKMKEKGDIPEGYSVSREKKERFSLILESASTNQTSMYLCASSLPTGANQPQHFGDGTRLSIL.

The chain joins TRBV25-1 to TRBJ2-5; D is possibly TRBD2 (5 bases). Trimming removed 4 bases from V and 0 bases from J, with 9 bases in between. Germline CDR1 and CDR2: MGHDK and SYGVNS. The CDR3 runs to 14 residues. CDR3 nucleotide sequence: TGTGCCAGCAGTGGATCGGGGTACCAAGAGACCCAGTACTTC. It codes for CASSGSGYQETQYF.

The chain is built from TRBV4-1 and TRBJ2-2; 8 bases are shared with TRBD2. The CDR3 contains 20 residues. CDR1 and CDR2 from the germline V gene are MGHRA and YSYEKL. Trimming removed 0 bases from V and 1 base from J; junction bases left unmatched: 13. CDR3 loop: CASSQEGYLKRGLNTGELFF. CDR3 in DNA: TGCGCCAGCAGCCAAGAAGGCTACCTAAAGCGGGGGTTGAACACCGGGGAGCTGTTTTTT.

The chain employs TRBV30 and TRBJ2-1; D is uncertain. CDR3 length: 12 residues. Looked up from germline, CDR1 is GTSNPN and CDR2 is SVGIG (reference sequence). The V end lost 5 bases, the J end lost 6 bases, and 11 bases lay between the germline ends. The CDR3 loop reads CAWVVSLNEQFF. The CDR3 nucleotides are TGTGCCTGGGTTGTTTCGCTCAATGAGCAGTTCTTC.

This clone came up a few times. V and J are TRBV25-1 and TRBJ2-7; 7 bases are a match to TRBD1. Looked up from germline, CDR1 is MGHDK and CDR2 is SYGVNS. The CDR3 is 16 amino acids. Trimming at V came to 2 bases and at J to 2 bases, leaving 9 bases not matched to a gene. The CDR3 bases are TGTGCCAGCAGTGAAATGACAGGGCGCAGGGCCTACGAGCAGTACTTC. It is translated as CASSEMTGRRAYEQYF.

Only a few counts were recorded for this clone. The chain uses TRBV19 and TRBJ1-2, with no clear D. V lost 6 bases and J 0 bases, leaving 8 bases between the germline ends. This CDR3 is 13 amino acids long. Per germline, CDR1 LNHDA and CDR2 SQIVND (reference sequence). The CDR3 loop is CASRETANYGYTF. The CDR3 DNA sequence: TGTGCCAGTAGGGAAACAGCTAACTATGGCTACACCTTC.

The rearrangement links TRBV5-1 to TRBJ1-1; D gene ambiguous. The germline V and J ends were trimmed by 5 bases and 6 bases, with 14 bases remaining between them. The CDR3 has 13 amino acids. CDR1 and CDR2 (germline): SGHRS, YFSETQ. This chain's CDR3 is CASRFATGAEAFF. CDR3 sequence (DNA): TGCGCCAGCAGATTCGCGACGGGAGCTGAAGCTTTCTTT.

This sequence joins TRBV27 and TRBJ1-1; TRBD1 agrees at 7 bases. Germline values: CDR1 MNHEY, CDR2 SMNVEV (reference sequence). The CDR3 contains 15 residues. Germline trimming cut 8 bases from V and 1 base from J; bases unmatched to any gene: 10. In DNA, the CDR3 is TGTGCCAGCCGGCGACAGACAGGGTGGAACACTGAAGCTTTCTTT. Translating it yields CASRRQTGWNTEAFF.

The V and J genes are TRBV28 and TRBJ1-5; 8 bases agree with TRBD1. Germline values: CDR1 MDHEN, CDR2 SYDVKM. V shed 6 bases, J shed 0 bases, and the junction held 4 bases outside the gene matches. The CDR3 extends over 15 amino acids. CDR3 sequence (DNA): TGTGCCAGCAGGGGGGACAGGTATAGCAATCAGCCCCAGCATTTT. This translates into CASRGDRYSNQPQHF.

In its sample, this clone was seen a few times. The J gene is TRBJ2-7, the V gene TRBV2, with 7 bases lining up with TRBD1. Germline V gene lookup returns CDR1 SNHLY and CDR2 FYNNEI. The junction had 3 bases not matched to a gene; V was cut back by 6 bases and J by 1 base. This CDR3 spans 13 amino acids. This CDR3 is CASRRTGSYEQYF. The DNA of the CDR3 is TGTGCCAGCAGAAGGACAGGATCCTACGAGCAGTACTTC.

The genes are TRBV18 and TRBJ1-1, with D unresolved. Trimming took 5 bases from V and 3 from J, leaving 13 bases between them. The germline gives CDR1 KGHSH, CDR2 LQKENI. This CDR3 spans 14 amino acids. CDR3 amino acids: CASSSTPEDTEAFF. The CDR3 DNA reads TGTGCCAGCTCATCGACTCCGGAGGACACTGAAGCTTTCTTT.